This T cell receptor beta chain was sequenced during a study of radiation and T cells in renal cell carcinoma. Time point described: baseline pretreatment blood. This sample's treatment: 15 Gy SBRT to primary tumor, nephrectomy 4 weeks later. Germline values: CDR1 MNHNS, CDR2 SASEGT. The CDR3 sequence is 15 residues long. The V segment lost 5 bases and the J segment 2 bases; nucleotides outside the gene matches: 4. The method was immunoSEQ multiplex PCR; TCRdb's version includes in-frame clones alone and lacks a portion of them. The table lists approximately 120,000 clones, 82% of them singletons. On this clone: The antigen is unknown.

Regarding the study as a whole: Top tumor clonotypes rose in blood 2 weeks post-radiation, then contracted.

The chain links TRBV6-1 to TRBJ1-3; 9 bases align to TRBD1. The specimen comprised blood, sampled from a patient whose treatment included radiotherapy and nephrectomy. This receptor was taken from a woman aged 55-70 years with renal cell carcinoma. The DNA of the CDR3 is TGTGCCAGCAGTCAGGACAGGGGCCCTGGAAACACCATATATTTT. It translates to CASSQDRGPGNTIYF.